This TCR beta chain came from a study of patients and donors after allogeneic stem cell transplantation. TCRdb re-called the RT-PCR reads with MiXCR, one entry per CDR3 protein. The sample consists of about 960,000 distinct CDR3 sequences, more than 15% of them appearing once. This CDR3 is 18 amino acids long. CDR1 and CDR2 from the germline V gene are MNHEY and SVGEGT. V gave up 4 bases and J gave up 0 bases; unmatched junction bases: 10. This chain links TRBV6-2 or TRBV6-3 with TRBJ1-1, with 11 bases matching TRBD1. This receptor was identified in a human donor who was either an allogeneic HSCT recipient or a stem cell or donor lymphocyte infusion donor (not recorded which). It is not recorded whose cells these are; they may come from a transplant donor. Sequencing was done on a sample of blood, either unsorted or a sorted T cell fraction (not recorded which). CDR3 sequence (DNA): TGTGCCAGCAGTTCCCGGGACAGGGGGGCTTGGATGAACACTGAAGCTTTCTTT. It yields the protein CASSSRDRGAWMNTEAFF.